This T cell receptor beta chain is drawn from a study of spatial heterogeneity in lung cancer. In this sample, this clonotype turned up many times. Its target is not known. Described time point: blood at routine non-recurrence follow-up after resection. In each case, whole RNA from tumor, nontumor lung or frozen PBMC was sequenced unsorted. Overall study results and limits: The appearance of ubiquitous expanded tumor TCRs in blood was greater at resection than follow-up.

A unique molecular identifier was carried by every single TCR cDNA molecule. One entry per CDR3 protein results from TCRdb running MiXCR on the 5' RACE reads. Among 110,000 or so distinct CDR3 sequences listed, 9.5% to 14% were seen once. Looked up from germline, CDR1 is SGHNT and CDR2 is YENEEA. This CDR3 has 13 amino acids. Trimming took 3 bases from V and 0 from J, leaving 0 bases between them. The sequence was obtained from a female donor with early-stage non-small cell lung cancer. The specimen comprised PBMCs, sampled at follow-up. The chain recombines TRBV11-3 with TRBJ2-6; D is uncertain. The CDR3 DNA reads TGTGCCAGCAGCTTCTCTGGGGCCAACGTCCTGACTTTC. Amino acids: CASSFSGANVLTF.